This TCR beta chain was captured by sequencing in a study of TIL therapy for anti-PD-1-resistant metastatic lung cancer. This clone was picked up one time. Specified time point: pre-treatment sample, taken before nivolumab and TIL therapy. The immunoSEQ assay was v3. TCRdb keeps only in-frame clones here, not all; method: immunoSEQ multiplex PCR. The sample holds about 21,000 clones, 60% to 80% seen once. CDR3 length: 17 amino acids. The V gene's germline CDR1 is SGHTA and CDR2 FQGNSA. V shed 1 base, J shed 8 bases, and the junction held 13 bases outside the gene matches. The chain has TRBV7-2 and TRBJ2-3; 9 bases map to TRBD2. This clonotype originated in a person aged 25 to 79 with non-small cell lung cancer. The source was blood, collected at baseline. CDR3 DNA sequence: TGTGCCAGCAGCTTAGGAGGGCGGGGGGGAGGTTTGTCTACGCAGTATTTT. It yields the protein CASSLGGRGGGLSTQYF.